This T cell receptor beta chain was identified in a study of beta chain features in type 1 diabetes. Study in general: Across every sample, over 100 million sorted cells were examined in total. Whole-study results and caveats: The naive, central memory and Treg TCRB repertoires looked more alike in patients than they did in healthy donors.

V lost 1 base, J lost 5 bases, and 5 bases stayed unmatched. The CDR3 has 16 residues. Per the germline V gene, CDR1 is MGHRA and CDR2 is YSYEKL. CD4+ cells of the naive, central memory, regulatory and stem cell-like memory types were sorted via CD45RO/CCR7/CD25/CD127/CD95/CD27. In the case of this clone: The antigen is undetermined.

Every isolated RNA sample was fully reverse transcribed, so sequencing captured expressed TCRB transcripts. Produced via immunoSEQ multiplex PCR; TCRdb's table is partial and in-frame only. The table records hundreds of thousands of clones, approximately 31% of them present only once. This sequence was found in a young man in good health. This chain uses TRBV4-1 with TRBJ2-2, with TRBD1 matching over 9 bases. The sample was naive CD4+ T cells from blood. The CDR3 is CASSQAGTGRTGELFF. The CDR3 coding sequence is TGCGCCAGCAGCCAAGCCGGGACAGGGAGAACCGGGGAGCTGTTTTTT.